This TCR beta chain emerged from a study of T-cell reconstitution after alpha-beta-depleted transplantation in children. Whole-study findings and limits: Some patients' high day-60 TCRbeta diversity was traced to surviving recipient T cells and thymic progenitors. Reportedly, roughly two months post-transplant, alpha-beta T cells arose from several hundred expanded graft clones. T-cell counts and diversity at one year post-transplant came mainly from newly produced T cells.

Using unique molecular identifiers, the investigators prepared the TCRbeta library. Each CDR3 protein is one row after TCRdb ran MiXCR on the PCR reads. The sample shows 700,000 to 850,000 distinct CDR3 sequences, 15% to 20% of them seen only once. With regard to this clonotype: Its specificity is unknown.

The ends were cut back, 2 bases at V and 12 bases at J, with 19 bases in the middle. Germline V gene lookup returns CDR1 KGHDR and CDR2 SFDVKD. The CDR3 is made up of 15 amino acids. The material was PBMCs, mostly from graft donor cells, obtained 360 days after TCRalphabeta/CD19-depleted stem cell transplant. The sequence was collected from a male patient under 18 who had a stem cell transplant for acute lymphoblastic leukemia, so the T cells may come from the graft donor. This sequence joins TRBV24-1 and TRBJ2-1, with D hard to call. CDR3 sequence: CATSDSRTRLLRQFF. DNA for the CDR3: TGTGCCACCAGTGATTCCCGGACCAGACTCCTAAGGCAGTTCTTC.